The rows below give T cell receptor beta chains drawn from one sample of a study of blood T cells in healthy people across ages. TCRdb reprocessed the 5' RACE reads via MiXCR and lists one record per CDR3 protein. The profile shows 870,000 or so distinct CDR3 sequences, 29% of them singletons. Sequencing was done on a sample of blood. These receptors came from a woman of 80 years or more in good health. Both conserved end residues are part of each CDR3. Each record gives: J gene, D gene, V gene, clone size, CDR3 protein, CDR3 DNA. A D gene is named only where the DNA matches it firmly. The listing skips clone size in some rows; elsewhere it reads once, few, many or a size class.

>TRBJ1-1|NA|TRBV5-1|few
CASSLERGNTEAFF
TGCGCCAGCAGCTTGGAGCGGGGTAACACTGAAGCTTTCTTT
>TRBJ2-5|TRBD2|TRBV10-3|many
CAISRGGPSQETQYF
TGTGCCATCAGCCGCGGGGGGCCCTCTCAAGAGACCCAGTACTTC
>TRBJ1-1|NA|TRBV29-1|many
CSVGDLRAEAFF
TGCAGCGTCGGGGATTTAAGGGCTGAAGCTTTCTTT
>TRBJ1-2|TRBD1|TRBV4-2|many
CASSTRQGEGYTF
TGTGCCAGCAGCACCCGACAGGGGGAGGGCTACACCTTC
>TRBJ2-7|TRBD1|TRBV28|many
CASSNSGGHYEQYF
TGTGCCAGCAGCAACTCAGGGGGCCACTACGAGCAGTACTTC
>TRBJ1-5|NA|TRBV20-1|NA
CSASSRDGRYQPQHF
TGCAGTGCTAGCAGCCGGGACGGACGGTACCAGCCCCAGCATTTT
>TRBJ2-1|NA|TRBV6-6|many
CASSYGGTDKYNEQFF
TGTGCCAGCAGTTACGGGGGGACAGATAAATACAATGAGCAGTTCTTC
>TRBJ1-3|NA|TRBV6-6|NA
CASSYYGRRSSGNTIYF
TGTGCCAGCAGTTACTATGGCAGGAGAAGCTCTGGAAACACCATATATTTT
>TRBJ1-4|TRBD1|TRBV6-5|NA
CASSSGDRGGEKLFF
TGTGCCAGCAGTTCAGGAGACAGGGGCGGTGAAAAACTGTTTTTT
>TRBJ2-7|NA|TRBV5-4|many
CASSPDSPAYEQYF
TGTGCCAGCAGCCCCGACAGTCCAGCCTACGAGCAGTACTTC
>TRBJ2-1|TRBD1|TRBV6-2/TRBV6-3|few
CAGSRGPSYNEQFF
TGTGCCGGCAGTAGGGGGCCCTCCTACAATGAGCAGTTCTTC
>TRBJ1-5|TRBD1|TRBV20-1|NA
CSASSDRANQPQHF
TGCAGTGCTAGCAGTGACAGGGCCAATCAGCCCCAGCATTTT